This entry lists 8 T cell receptor beta chains sequenced from one sample in a study of identical twins. Each CDR3 protein gets one entry after TCRdb re-called the 5' RACE reads with MiXCR. The sample carries some 320,000 distinct CDR3 sequences, over 9% recorded once. These records were also assigned to another study, of yellow fever vaccine responses in identical twins.

The sequenced material came from CD8+ T cells sorted from blood. Source of these receptors: a woman aged 18-30 years in good health.

This clonotype has more than one count but fewer than ten. The rearrangement joins TRBV9 to TRBJ1-1; D gene uncertain. Germline CDR1 SGDLS, CDR2 YYNGEE. V was shortened by 0 bases and J by 0 bases, with 9 bases between the two germline ends. CDR3 length equals 15 residues. CDR3 sequence: CASSVGDYLNTEAFF. CDR3 in DNA: TGTGCCAGCAGCGTAGGAGATTATCTGAACACTGAAGCTTTCTTT.

V is TRBV29-1 and J is TRBJ2-7; D call uncertain. This CDR3 region has 12 residues. The V end was cut by 3 bases, the J end by 7 bases, with 13 bases between. Per germline, CDR1 SQVTM and CDR2 ANQGSEA. Written as DNA, the CDR3 is TGCAGCGTTGAGGGCCCTGATTGGGAGCAGTACTTC. As protein: CSVEGPDWEQYF.

The sample holds a few counts of this clonotype. The chain carries TRBV6-5 and TRBJ2-3; D is perhaps TRBD1 or TRBD2 (5 bases each). Between the trimmed V and J ends, which lost 0 bases and 4 bases, there was a span of 20 bases. Germline CDR1 reads MNHEY; CDR2 reads SVGAGI. CDR3 length equals 18 residues. The CDR3 reads CASSYSDLGDPSADTQYF. The CDR3 nucleotides are TGTGCCAGCAGTTACTCCGATCTGGGGGATCCGTCCGCAGATACGCAGTATTTT.

This clonotype was found a few times. This rearrangement joins TRBV10-3 to TRBJ2-1; the D call may be TRBD1 or TRBD2 (5 bases each). There are 12 residues in the CDR3. The V gene's germline CDR1 is ENHRY and CDR2 SYGVKD. V lost 10 bases to trimming and J lost 10 bases, with 17 bases between them. The DNA for the CDR3 is TGTGCCACCAGGGACGGTTCAGGGGAGCAGTTCTTC. Encoded protein: CATRDGSGEQFF.

A few counts support this clonotype. CDR3 sequence (DNA): TGTGCCAGCAGTTTTAGACAGGGCGGAGGAGAGACCCAGTACTTC. Protein sequence: CASSFRQGGGETQYF. The V gene is TRBV12-3 or TRBV12-4, the J gene TRBJ2-5, with 7 bases that match TRBD1. The CDR3 spans 15 residues. V shed 3 bases, J shed 4 bases, and the junction held 8 bases outside the gene matches.

This chain joins TRBV7-6 and TRBJ2-7, with D perhaps TRBD2 (6 bases). Germline V gene data show CDR1 as SGHVS and CDR2 as FNYEAQ. CDR3 size: 14 residues. V lost 1 base and J lost 3, with 10 bases in between. CDR3 in DNA: TGTGCCAGCAGCTTAGGGCCGGGGGACTACGAGCAGTACGTC. The encoded protein is CASSLGPGDYEQYV.

The table lists this clonotype with a few counts. The V call is TRBV7-9, the J call TRBJ2-3; D call uncertain. Germline-derived CDR1 and CDR2 are SEHNR and FQNEAQ (reference sequence). The CDR3 contains 13 residues. The V gene lost 5 bases and the J gene lost 4 bases, with 10 bases spanning the gap. The CDR3 DNA follows: TGTGCCAGCAGCCTCGACACCCCAGATACGCAGTATTTT. Encoded protein: CASSLDTPDTQYF.

Comments on this clonotype: A much larger clone is a single base away; this may be a read error. The chain employs TRBV9 and TRBJ2-7, with D perhaps assigned TRBD1 or TRBD2 (6 bases each). V lost 3 bases and J 0 bases, leaving 16 bases between the germline ends. Looked up from germline, CDR1 is SGDLS and CDR2 is YYNGEE. The CDR3 is 16 amino acids. The CDR3 here is CASSEGRTEPSYEQYF. Written as DNA, the CDR3 is TGTGCCAGCAGCGAGGGGAGGACAGAACCCTCCTACGAGCAGTACTTC.